A selection of T cell receptor beta chains follows, all from one sample in a study of vaccination and CD4 T cells after COVID-19. TCRdb ran MiXCR on the PCR reads and lists one entry per CDR3 protein. Of about 1,200 distinct CDR3 sequences listed, roughly 16% are singletons. The antigens of these receptors remain unknown. Sample: CD4+ T cells from blood, cultured in vitro. The receptors were sampled from a human donor in good health. Each CDR3 is given with its conserved first and last residue. A D gene is named only where the DNA matches it firmly. Where a row states a size, it is once, few, many or the class of an expanded clone; other rows omit it.

d_gene	abundance	v_gene	len	j_gene	CDR3nt	CDR3aa
TRBD1	medium-sized	TRBV28	17	TRBJ1-5	TGTGCCAGCAGTTTATCAGGGGGCGACTACAATTGTCAGCCCCAGCATTTT	CASSLSGGDYNCQPQHF
NA	medium-sized	TRBV6-2/TRBV6-3	13	TRBJ1-5	TGTGCCAGCAGACTATGGACAGATCAGCCCCAGCATTTT	CASRLWTDQPQHF
NA	medium-sized	TRBV7-2	16	TRBJ2-2	TGTGCCAGCAGCTTAGAAGTGGGGACGAACACCGGGGAGCTGTTTTTT	CASSLEVGTNTGELFF
NA	NA	TRBV5-1	15	TRBJ2-3	TGCGCCAGCAGCTTGGGACGGTTCAGCACAGATACGCAGTATTTT	CASSLGRFSTDTQYF
NA	medium-sized	TRBV24-1	14	TRBJ1-1	TGTGCCACCAGTGATGGACCACTGAACACTGAAGCTTTCTTT	CATSDGPLNTEAFF
NA	NA	TRBV30	13	TRBJ1-2	TGTGCCTGGAGCTCTTCGGGGGCGCGAGGCTACACCTTC	CAWSSSGARGYTF
NA	few	TRBV7-9	13	TRBJ2-7	TGTGCCAGCAGCTTAGGCCAGGGGAACGAGCAGTACTTC	CASSLGQGNEQYF
NA	NA	TRBV19	14	TRBJ2-5	TGTGCCAGTAGTATAAAACCCCGAGGGGAGACCCAGTACTTC	CASSIKPRGETQYF
TRBD2	few	TRBV6-2/TRBV6-3	17	TRBJ2-1	TGTGCCAGCAGTTACCTGGGACTAGCGGGAGTGTACAATGAGCAGTTCTTC	CASSYLGLAGVYNEQFF
TRBD2	NA	TRBV7-2	17	TRBJ2-1	TGTGCCAGCAGCTTAGTGAGAGGGCTAGCGGGAGGTTGGGAGCAGTTCTTC	CASSLVRGLAGGWEQFF
TRBD1	NA	TRBV4-1	13	TRBJ2-7	TGCGCCAGCACCGGGACAGGGGACTACGAGCAGTACTTC	CASTGTGDYEQYF